This T cell receptor (beta chain) was documented in a study of type 1 regulatory T cells. This CDR3 has 15 amino acids. Germline CDR1 and CDR2: MNHEY and SVGAGI. The ends lost 4 bases at V and 3 bases at J; junction bases unmatched: 6. Within the sample, this clonotype is medium-sized. Its antigen is not known. TCRdb reprocessed the reads with MiXCR, giving one entry per CDR3 protein. The table has 20,000 to 25,000 distinct CDR3 sequences, approximately 44% seen once. The sequence derives from a human donor in good health. The specimen sequenced was cultured T cells, either the whole culture or a sorted T cell fraction (not recorded which). The chain employs TRBV6-5 and TRBJ2-3, with 8 bases lining up with TRBD2. The CDR3 region is CASSSGGGPTDTQYF. The CDR3 coding sequence is TGTGCCAGCAGTTCCGGCGGGGGGCCAACAGATACGCAGTATTTT.